The 9 T cell receptor beta chains reported below all come from one sample, sequenced in a study of tissue T cells after allogeneic stem cell transplantation. The time point denotes: mouse harvest day 7 after allogeneic transplant. Each mouse received 10^7 T-cell-depleted marrow cells plus 10^6 splenic CD5+ T cells by tail vein. TCRdb keeps only in-frame clones here, not all; method: immunoSEQ multiplex PCR. This sample has 1,400 or so clones, with more than 55% found just once. The sequencing sample was made of liver tissue. These receptor sequences come from a female BALB/c mouse given C57BL/6 T cells with graft-versus-host disease after an allogeneic hematopoietic cell transplant.

Turning to this clone: Here the gene names and germline are mouse. Read sequence stops 1 residue before the CDR3 end, and the germline J gene provides the missing end. The chain carries TRBV26 and TRBJ2-4; D perhaps matches TRBD1 (6 bases). Germline lookup yields CDR1 KGHPV and CDR2 FQNQEV (reference sequence). V lost 5 bases, J lost 4 bases, and 10 bases lay in between. The CDR3 is 13 residues long. The CDR3 spells CASSWDKKNTLYF. The part of the CDR3 DNA that was read is TGTGCCAGCAGTTGGGACAAAAAAAACACCTTGTAC.

This clone was seen only a few times. The genes are named according to mouse. The read ends 1 residue before the CDR3 terminus; that terminus is restored from the germline J gene. The chain joins TRBV15 to TRBJ1-3; D remains ambiguous. Trimming took 6 bases from V and 0 from J, leaving 9 bases between them. The CDR3 runs to 14 residues. CDR1 SGHND and CDR2 FRSKSL come from the germline V gene. CDR3 bases read: TGTGCCAGCAGCCTCAGGACTTCTGGAAATACGCTCTAT. It codes for CASSLRTSGNTLY. The complete CDR3 protein is CASSLRTSGNTLYF.

Notes on this clone: Mouse names are used for the genes. The CDR3 goes on 1 residue after the read ends, and that part is filled in from the germline J gene. The J gene is TRBJ2-7, the V gene TRBV13-2; 11 nucleotides align to TRBD2. With 2 bases clipped from V and 0 bases from J, the junction kept 4 bases outside the gene matches. The CDR3 is 16 residues long. Germline assignment: CDR1 NNHNN and CDR2 SYGAGS (reference sequence). The sequenced CDR3 bases are TGTGCCAGCGGTGAGCCACTGGGGGGGCGCTCCTATGAACAGTAC. Translated: CASGEPLGGRSYEQY. In full, the CDR3 is CASGEPLGGRSYEQYF.

Turning to this clone: The genes and germline here are from mouse. The read halts 1 residue ahead of the CDR3 end, with the missing end drawn from the germline J gene. This sequence joins TRBV19 and TRBJ2-7, with D possibly matching TRBD1 (5 bases). This CDR3 region has 14 residues. V was pared by 0 bases and J by 2 bases, with 9 bases between. In germline, CDR1 is FNHDT, CDR2 SITEND (reference sequence). The CDR3 bases that were read are TGTGCCAGCAGTATAGGAGGACACCCCTATGAACAGTAC. It yields the protein CASSIGGHPYEQY. From start to end, the CDR3 is CASSIGGHPYEQYF.

This clone was seen a single time. Mouse names are used for the genes. The CDR3 is cut off 1 residue early in the read; its end comes from the germline J gene. The J gene is TRBJ1-1, the V gene TRBV26, with D possibly TRBD1 on 6 matching bases. V was cut by 1 base and J by 4 bases, with 10 bases left in between. The CDR3 is 14 amino acids. Per the germline V gene, CDR1 is KGHPV and CDR2 is FQNQEV (reference sequence). The CDR3 spells CASSLWGPGTEVFF. CDR3 DNA (partial): TGTGCCAGCAGTCTGTGGGGGCCGGGCACAGAAGTCTTC. The entire variable domain, with the rest obtained from reference TRBV26 and TRBJ1-1, is as follows: NSKVIQTPRYLVKGQGQKAKMRCIPEKGHPVVFWYQQNKNNEFKFLINFQNQEVLQQIDMTEKRFSAECPSNSPCSLEIQSSEAGDSALYLCASSLWGPGTEVFFGKGTRLTVV.

Comments on this clone: Genes here carry mouse names. The read ends 1 residue early relative to the CDR3; the germline J gene fills the gap. The rearrangement joins TRBV13-1 to TRBJ1-6; D uncertain. TRBJ1-6 is sorted into the ORF group, with uncertain function. Trimming left V 2 bases short and J 5 bases short, with 8 bases between. The CDR3 extends over 14 amino acids. Germline V gene sequence: CDR1 NSHNY, CDR2 SYGAGN. The sequenced CDR3 bases are TGTGCCAGCAGTGACGGGAATGATAATTCGCCCCTCTAC. This codes for CASSDGNDNSPLY. Given in full, the CDR3 is CASSDGNDNSPLYF.

Note on this clone: Mouse germline and gene names are used. Sequencing ends 1 residue short of the CDR3 end; the germline J gene provides the rest. The genes are TRBV3 and TRBJ2-7, with D possibly TRBD2 on 7 matching bases. The germline gives CDR1 SNHLY, CDR2 FYNGKV (reference sequence). The CDR3 runs to 12 residues. The V and J ends lost 11 bases and 7 bases respectively, with 18 bases between them. The CDR3 here is CAAASGGREQYF. Incomplete CDR3 DNA: TGTGCCGCAGCGAGTGGGGGGCGGGAACAGTAC.

Comments on this clone: Germline and genes here are mouse. From the germline J gene comes the end of the CDR3, since the read stops 1 residue before it. The V gene is TRBV31, the J gene TRBJ1-3; TRBD1 matches at 9 bases. This CDR3 comprises 11 residues. The ends lost 8 bases at V and 4 bases at J; junction bases unmatched: 0. Germline lookup yields CDR1 GKSSPN and CDR2 SITVG. The covered CDR3 bases are TGTGCCGGGACAGGGGGAAATACGCTCTAT. Translated, it gives CAGTGGNTLY. The full CDR3 is CAGTGGNTLYF.

This clone was detected only a few times. Gene names denote mouse genes. The read ends 1 residue early relative to the CDR3; the germline J gene fills the gap. The chain recombines TRBV29 with TRBJ2-7; 8 bases map to TRBD2. Germline V gene data show CDR1 as MSHET and CDR2 as SYDVDS. This CDR3 region has 15 residues. V gave up 2 bases and J gave up 2 bases; unmatched junction bases: 5. The CDR3 loop is CASSLGGGRPYEQYF. The covered CDR3 bases are TGTGCTAGCAGTTTAGGGGGGGGGCGCCCCTATGAACAGTAC.